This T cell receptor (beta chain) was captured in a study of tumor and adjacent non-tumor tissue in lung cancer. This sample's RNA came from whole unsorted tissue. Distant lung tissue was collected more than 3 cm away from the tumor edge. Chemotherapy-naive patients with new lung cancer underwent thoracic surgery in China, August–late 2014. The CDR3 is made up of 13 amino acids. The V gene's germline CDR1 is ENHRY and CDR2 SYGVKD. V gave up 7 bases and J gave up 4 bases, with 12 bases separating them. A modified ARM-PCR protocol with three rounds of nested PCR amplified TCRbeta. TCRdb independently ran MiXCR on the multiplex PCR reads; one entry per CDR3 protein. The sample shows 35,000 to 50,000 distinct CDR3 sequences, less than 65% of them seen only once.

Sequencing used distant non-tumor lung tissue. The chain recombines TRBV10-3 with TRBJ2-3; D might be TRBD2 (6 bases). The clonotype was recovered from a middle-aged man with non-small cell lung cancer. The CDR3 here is CAIKGSSADTQYF. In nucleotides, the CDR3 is TGTGCCATCAAGGGATCTAGCGCAGATACGCAGTATTTT.